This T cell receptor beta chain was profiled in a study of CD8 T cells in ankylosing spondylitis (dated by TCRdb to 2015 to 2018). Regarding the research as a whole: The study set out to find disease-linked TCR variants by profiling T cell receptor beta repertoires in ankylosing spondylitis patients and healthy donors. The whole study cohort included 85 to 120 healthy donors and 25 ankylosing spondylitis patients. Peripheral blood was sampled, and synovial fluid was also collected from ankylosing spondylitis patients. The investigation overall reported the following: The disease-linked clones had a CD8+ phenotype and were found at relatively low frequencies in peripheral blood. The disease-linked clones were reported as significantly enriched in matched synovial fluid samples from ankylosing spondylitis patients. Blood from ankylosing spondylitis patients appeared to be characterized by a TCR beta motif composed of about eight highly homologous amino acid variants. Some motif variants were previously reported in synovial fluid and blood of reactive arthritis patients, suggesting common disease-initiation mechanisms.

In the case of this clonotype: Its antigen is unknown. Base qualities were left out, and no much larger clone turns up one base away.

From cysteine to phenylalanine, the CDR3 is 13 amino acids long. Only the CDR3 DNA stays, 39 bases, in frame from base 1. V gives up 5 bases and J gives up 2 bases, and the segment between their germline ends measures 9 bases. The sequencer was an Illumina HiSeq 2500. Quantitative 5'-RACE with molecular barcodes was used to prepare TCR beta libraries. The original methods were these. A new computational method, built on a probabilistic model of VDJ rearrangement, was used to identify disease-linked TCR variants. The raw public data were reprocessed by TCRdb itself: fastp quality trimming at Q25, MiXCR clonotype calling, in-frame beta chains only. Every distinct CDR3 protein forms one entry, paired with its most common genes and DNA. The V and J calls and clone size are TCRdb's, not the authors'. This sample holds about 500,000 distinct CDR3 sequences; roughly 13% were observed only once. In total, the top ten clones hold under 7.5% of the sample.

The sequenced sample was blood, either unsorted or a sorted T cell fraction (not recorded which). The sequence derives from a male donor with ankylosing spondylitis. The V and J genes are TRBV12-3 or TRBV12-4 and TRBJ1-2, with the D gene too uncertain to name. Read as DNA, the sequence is TGTGCCAGCAGTCCGGACCTAAACTATGGCTACACCTTC. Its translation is CASSPDLNYGYTF.